This T cell receptor (beta chain) was obtained from a study of patients and donors after allogeneic stem cell transplantation. Germline CDR1 SGHNT, CDR2 YYREEE (reference sequence). Trimming took 2 bases from V and 3 from J; bases not matched to a gene: 7. CDR3 size: 15 residues. TCRdb called the RT-PCR reads again in MiXCR, with one record for every CDR3 protein. The sample carries almost 20,000 distinct CDR3 sequences, 4.5% to 6% recorded once. Ten or more counts support this clonotype. Sequencing was done on a sample of blood, either unsorted or a sorted T cell fraction (not recorded which). This clonotype was obtained from a human donor who was either an allogeneic HSCT recipient or a stem cell or donor lymphocyte infusion donor (not recorded which). It is not recorded whose cells these are; they may come from a transplant donor. V is TRBV5-4 and J is TRBJ1-2, with 7 bases matching TRBD1. CDR3: CASSFSQGYHYGYTF. Here the CDR3 DNA reads TGTGCCAGCAGCTTTTCACAGGGGTACCACTATGGCTACACCTTC.